This T cell receptor beta chain appears in the sequencing data of a study of blood T cells in healthy people across ages. Study-wide points: It was held that diversity estimates obtained from one million T cells represented underestimates.

This clonotype has a handful of counts. Its antigen remains unidentified. Primers used in a second PCR of roughly 7 to 12 cycles were a sample-barcoded 5' primer and a J-beta primer mix. TCRdb passed the 5' RACE reads through MiXCR, listing each CDR3 protein once. The sample shows 800,000 to 1,000,000 distinct CDR3 sequences, roughly 52% of them seen only once. The CDR3 totals 16 residues. The junction had 8 bases not matched to a gene; V was cut back by 3 bases and J by 2 bases. Germline assignment: CDR1 ENHRY and CDR2 SYGVKD. Sequenced material: blood. The source of this sequence is a young man in good health. The chain is built from TRBV10-3 and TRBJ2-7; 9 nucleotides match TRBD2. In DNA, the CDR3 is TGTGCCATCAGTGACGGGGGCGGGGGGGGCCCCTACGAGCAGTACTTC. This sequence encodes CAISDGGGGGPYEQYF.